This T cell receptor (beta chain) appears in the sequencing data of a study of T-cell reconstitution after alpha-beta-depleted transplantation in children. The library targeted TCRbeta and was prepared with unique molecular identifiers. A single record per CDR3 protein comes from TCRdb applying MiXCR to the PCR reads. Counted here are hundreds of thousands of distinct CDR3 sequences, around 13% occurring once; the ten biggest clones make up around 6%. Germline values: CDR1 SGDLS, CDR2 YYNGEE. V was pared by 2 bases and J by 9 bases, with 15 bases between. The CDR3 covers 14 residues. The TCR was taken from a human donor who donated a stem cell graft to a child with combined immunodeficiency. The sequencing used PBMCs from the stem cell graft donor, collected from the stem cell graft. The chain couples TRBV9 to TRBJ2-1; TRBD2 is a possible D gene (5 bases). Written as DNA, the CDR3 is TGTGCCAGCAGCGTTATAGGAGGATGGGGTGAGCAGTTCTTC. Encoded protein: CASSVIGGWGEQFF.